The clone carrying this T cell receptor (beta chain) was seen just once. Some clones are missing from TCRdb's copy, which holds only in-frame ones; the method was immunoSEQ multiplex PCR. The sample includes around 37,000 clones, 60% to 80% of them seen just once. The entry originates in a study of a mutant IDH1 vaccine in newly diagnosed glioma. Whole-study context: Treated patients comprised around 62% males and 37.5% females, mean age around 40 years. Beforehand, treatment had been radiotherapy, temozolomide, or both; the majority received both.

Between the trimmed V and J ends, which lost 0 bases and 1 base, there was a span of 8 bases. Per germline, CDR1 SGHNT and CDR2 YYREEE (reference sequence). The CDR3 is made up of 14 amino acids. Time point indicated: baseline, week 1 (first vaccination visit). The treatment here: pre-vaccination baseline after standard-of-care therapy. Donors' newly diagnosed IDH1-mutant WHO grade 3 or 4 astrocytomas lacked nuclear ATRX. This clonotype was obtained from a man aged 35-49 years with glioma. Some clones in this sample may be carry-over from other donors' samples. The material sequenced was PBMCs, taken from a glioma patient treated with radiotherapy, temozolomide or both. The genes are TRBV5-4 and TRBJ2-7; D is ambiguous. The CDR3 spells CASSLGPASYEQYF. The CDR3 region has the DNA TGTGCCAGCAGCTTGGGGCCAGCGTCCTACGAGCAGTACTTC.